The clone carrying this T cell receptor beta chain has a single count. The repertoire was sequenced with immunoSEQ multiplex PCR; TCRdb's copy has only in-frame clones and lacks some. The data hold roughly 3,200 clones, with under 75% observed a single time. The sample is drawn from a study of tumor T cells in aggressive B-cell lymphoma. This clonotype was obtained from an adult with diffuse large B cell lymphoma. Sequencing input: tumor tissue.

CDR3 residues: CASSQDQVRTDTQYF. For the CDR3, the DNA is TGTGCCAGCAGCCAAGATCAGGTTCGCACAGATACGCAGTATTTT. The chain is built from TRBV4-2 and TRBJ2-3, with no clear D. Per the germline V gene, CDR1 is LGHNA and CDR2 is YNFKEQ. This CDR3 region has 15 residues. Between the trimmed V and J ends, which lost 0 bases and 1 base, there was a span of 8 bases.